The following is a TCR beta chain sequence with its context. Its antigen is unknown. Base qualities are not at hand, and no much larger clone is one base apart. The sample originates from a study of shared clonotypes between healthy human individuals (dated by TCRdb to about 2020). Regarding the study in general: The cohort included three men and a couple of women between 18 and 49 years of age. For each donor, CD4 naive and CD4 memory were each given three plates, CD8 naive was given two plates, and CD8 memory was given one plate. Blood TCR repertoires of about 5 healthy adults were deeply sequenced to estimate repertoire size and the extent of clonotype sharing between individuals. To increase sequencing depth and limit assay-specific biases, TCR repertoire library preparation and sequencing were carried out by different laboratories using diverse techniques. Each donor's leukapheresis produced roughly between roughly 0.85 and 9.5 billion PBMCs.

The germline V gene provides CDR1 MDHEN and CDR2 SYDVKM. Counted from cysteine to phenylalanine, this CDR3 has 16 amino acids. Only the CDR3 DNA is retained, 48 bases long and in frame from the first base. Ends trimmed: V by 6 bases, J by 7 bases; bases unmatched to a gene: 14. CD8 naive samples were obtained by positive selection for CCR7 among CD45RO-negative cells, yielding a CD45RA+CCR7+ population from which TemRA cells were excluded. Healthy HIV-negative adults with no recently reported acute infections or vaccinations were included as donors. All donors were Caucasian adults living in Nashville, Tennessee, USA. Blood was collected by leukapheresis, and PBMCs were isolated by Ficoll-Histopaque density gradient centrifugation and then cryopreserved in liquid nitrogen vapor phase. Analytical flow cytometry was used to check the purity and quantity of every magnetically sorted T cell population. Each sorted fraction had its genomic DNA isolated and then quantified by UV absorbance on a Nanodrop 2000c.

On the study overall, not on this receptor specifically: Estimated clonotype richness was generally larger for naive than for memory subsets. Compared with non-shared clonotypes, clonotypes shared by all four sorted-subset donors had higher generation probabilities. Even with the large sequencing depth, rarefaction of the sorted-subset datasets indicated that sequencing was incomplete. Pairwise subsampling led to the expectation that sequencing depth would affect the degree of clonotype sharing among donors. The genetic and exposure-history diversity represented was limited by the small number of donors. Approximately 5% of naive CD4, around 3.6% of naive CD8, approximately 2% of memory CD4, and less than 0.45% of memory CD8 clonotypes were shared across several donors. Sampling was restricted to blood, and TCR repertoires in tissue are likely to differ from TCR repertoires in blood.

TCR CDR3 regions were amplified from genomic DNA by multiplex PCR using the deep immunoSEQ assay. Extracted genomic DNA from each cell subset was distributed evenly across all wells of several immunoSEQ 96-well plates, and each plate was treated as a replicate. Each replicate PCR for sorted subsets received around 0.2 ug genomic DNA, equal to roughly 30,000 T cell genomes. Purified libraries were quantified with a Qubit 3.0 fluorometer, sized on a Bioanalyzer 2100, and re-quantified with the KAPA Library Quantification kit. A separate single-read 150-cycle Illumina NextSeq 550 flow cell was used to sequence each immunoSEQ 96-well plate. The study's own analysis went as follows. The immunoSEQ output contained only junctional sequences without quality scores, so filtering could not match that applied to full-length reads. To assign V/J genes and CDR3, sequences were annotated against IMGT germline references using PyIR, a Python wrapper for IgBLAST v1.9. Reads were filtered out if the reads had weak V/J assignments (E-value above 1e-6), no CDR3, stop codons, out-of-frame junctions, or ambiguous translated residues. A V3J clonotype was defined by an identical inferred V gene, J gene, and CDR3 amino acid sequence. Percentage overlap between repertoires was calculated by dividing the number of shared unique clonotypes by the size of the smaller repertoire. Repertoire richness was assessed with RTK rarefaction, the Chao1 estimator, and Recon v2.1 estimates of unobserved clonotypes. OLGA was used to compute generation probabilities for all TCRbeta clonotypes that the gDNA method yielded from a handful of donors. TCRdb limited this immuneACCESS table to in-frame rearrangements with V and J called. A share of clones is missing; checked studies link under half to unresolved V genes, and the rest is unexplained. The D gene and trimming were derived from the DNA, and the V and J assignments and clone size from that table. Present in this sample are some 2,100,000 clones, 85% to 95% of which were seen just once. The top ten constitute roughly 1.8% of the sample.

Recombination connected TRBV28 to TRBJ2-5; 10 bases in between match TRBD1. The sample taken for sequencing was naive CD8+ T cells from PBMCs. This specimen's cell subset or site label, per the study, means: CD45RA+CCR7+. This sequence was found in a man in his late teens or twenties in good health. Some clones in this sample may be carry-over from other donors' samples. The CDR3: CASSRRQGASRGTQYF. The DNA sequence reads TGTGCCAGCAGCCGCAGACAGGGGGCATCTCGGGGGACCCAGTACTTC.